This T cell receptor (beta chain) was recovered during a study of radiotherapy plus CTLA-4 blockade in lung cancer. General study points: Peripheral blood showed expansion of tumor-derived TCR clones after radiotherapy and ipilimumab. Reports state that early shifts in blood T cell clones, with interferon-beta, best predicted response.

Generated by immunoSEQ multiplex PCR, the TCRdb table keeps only in-frame clones and is missing some. The sample consists of around 37,000 clones, 70% to 80% of them appearing once. In regard to this clone: The antigen remains undetermined.

Ipilimumab-mediated CTLA-4 blockade plus focal radiation was given to patients having chemo-refractory metastatic non-small-cell lung cancer. Material: peripheral blood, obtained from a patient treated with radiotherapy plus ipilimumab. The clonotype originates from a human donor with non-small cell lung cancer that progressed on radiotherapy plus ipilimumab.

The chain's CDR3 is CASSPQGYEQFF. The CDR3 region has the DNA TGTGCCAGTAGTCCCCAGGGCTATGAGCAGTTCTTC. The chain recombines TRBV19 with TRBJ2-1; TRBD1 is a possible D gene (5 bases). Germline CDR1 and CDR2: LNHDA and SQIVND (reference sequence). Deletions cut 5 bases from V and 8 bases from J, with 10 bases between. CDR3 length: 12 residues.